Below, 10 T cell receptor beta chains from the same sample are listed, as sequenced in a study of OX40 agonist ivuxolimab in advanced cancers. TCRdb's copy holds only in-frame clones and misses some; the assay was immunoSEQ multiplex PCR. The table records approximately 79,000 clones, 85% to 90% of them present only once. Material: CD4+ or CD8+ T cells sorted from blood, obtained in a trial of the OX40 agonist ivuxolimab. These receptors were collected from an adult with an advanced solid tumor such as melanoma, head and neck, liver or kidney cancer.

This clone was counted only a few times. The chain is built from TRBV18 and TRBJ1-2; tentatively, D is TRBD1 (6 bases). Germline assignment: CDR1 KGHSH and CDR2 LQKENI. The CDR3 runs 14 residues. Deletions cut 2 bases from V and 4 bases from J, with 11 bases between. This chain's CDR3 is CASSPFGQSYGYTF. CDR3 DNA: TGTGCCAGCTCACCATTCGGACAGTCCTATGGCTACACCTTC.

The chain uses TRBV18 and TRBJ1-5; D remains unclear. Deletions cut 3 bases from V and 0 bases from J, with 18 bases between. This CDR3 comprises 18 residues. The germline V gene encodes CDR1 KGHSH and CDR2 LQKENI. CDR3 nucleotide sequence: TGTGCCAGCTCACCGAGGAGGGAAACGAGTGATAGCAATCAGCCCCAGCATTTT. Protein sequence: CASSPRRETSDSNQPQHF.

The J gene is TRBJ2-5, the V gene TRBV5-6; maybe TRBD2 (5 bases). CDR1 is SGHDT, CDR2 YYEEEE, per germline. This CDR3 contains 15 residues. V lost 2 bases, J lost 5 bases, and 16 bases lay in between. CDR3 protein: CASSFQTGMGETQYF. In DNA, the CDR3 is TGTGCCAGCAGCTTTCAGACGGGGATGGGGGAGACCCAGTACTTC.

The rearrangement joins TRBV7-2 to TRBJ2-7; 9 bases fit TRBD2. V lost 1 base, J lost 6 bases, and 4 bases stayed unmatched. In germline, CDR1 is SGHTA, CDR2 FQGNSA. The CDR3 is made up of 14 amino acids. The CDR3 nucleotides are TGTGCCAGCAGCTTAGGGCGGGGGGGCGCCGAGCAGTACTTC. It yields the protein CASSLGRGGAEQYF.

The J gene is TRBJ2-1, the V gene TRBV27, with TRBD1 identical over 7 bases. V lost 0 bases to trimming and J lost 4 bases; unmatched junction nucleotides: 6. The CDR3 length is 16 residues. Germline V gene data show CDR1 as MNHEY and CDR2 as SMNVEV (reference sequence). CDR3 sequence reads: CASSLSDWTGYNEQFF. DNA of the CDR3: TGTGCCAGCAGTTTATCGGATTGGACAGGTTACAATGAGCAGTTCTTC.

V and J are TRBV19 and TRBJ2-4; the D call may be TRBD1 or TRBD2 (5 bases each). The CDR3 length is 14 residues. V lost 5 bases and J lost 5, with 13 bases in between. Germline loops: CDR1 LNHDA, CDR2 SQIVND (reference sequence). CDR3 amino acids: CASSSSLGENIQYF. The DNA for the CDR3 is TGTGCCAGTAGTTCCTCTCTGGGGGAAAACATTCAGTACTTC. Variable domain in full (rest from reference TRBV19 and TRBJ2-4): DGGITQSPKYLFRKEGQNVTLSCEQNLNHDAMYWYRQDPGQGLRLIYYSQIVNDFQKGDIAEGYSVSREKKESFPLTVTSAQKNPTAFYLCASSSSLGENIQYFGAGTRLSVL.

This chain links TRBV6-5 with TRBJ2-4; D call uncertain. Germline loops: CDR1 MNHEY, CDR2 SVGAGI. The CDR3 loop spans 11 amino acids. V was clipped by 7 bases and J by 4 bases, with 5 bases between them. The CDR3 region is CASTQKNIQYF. CDR3 DNA: TGTGCCAGCACCCAGAAAAACATTCAGTACTTC.

V gene TRBV9 combines with J gene TRBJ1-3; perhaps TRBD1 as D (5 bases). V dropped 0 bases and J dropped 1 base, with 8 bases sitting between them. The CDR3 is made up of 15 amino acids. CDR1 is SGDLS and CDR2 is YYNGEE in the germline V gene. CDR3 coding DNA: TGTGCCAGCAGCGTAGGTGGGACGTCTGGAAACACCATATATTTT. Protein product: CASSVGGTSGNTIYF.

The chain uses TRBV10-3 and TRBJ2-3, with 13 positions matching TRBD2. Germline V CDR1 and CDR2: ENHRY, SYGVKD. CDR3 length: 17 amino acids. Losses at the gene ends were 8 bases for V and 4 bases for J; bases not matched to a gene: 12. CDR3 region: CAIGRVATSGGPDTQYF. Written as DNA, the CDR3 is TGTGCCATCGGTAGAGTCGCGACTAGCGGGGGGCCAGATACGCAGTATTTT.

V and J are TRBV6-5 and TRBJ2-1; D unresolved. Germline V CDR1 and CDR2: MNHEY, SVGAGI. This CDR3 has 12 amino acids. Trimming took off 5 bases at V and 10 bases at J, with 12 bases between the two ends. The CDR3: CASSTELREQFF. The CDR3 DNA is TGTGCCAGCAGTACAGAGTTGCGGGAGCAGTTCTTC.